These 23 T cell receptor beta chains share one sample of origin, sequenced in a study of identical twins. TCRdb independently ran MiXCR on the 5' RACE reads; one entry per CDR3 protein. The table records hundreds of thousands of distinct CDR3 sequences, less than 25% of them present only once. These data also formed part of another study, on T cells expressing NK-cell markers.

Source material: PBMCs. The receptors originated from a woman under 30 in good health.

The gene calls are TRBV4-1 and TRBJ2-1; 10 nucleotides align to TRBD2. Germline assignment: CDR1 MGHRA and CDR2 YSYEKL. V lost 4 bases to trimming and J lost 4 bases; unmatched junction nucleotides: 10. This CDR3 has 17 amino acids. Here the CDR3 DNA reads TGCGCCAGCAGCCGAAAACCGGGACTAGCGTCGTACAATGAGCAGTTCTTC. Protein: CASSRKPGLASYNEQFF.

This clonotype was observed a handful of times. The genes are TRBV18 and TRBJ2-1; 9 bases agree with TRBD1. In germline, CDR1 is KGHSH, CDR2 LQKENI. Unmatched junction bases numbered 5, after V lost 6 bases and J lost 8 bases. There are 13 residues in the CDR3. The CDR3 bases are TGTGCCAGCTCCCCCGGGACAGGGTATGAGCAGTTCTTC. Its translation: CASSPGTGYEQFF.

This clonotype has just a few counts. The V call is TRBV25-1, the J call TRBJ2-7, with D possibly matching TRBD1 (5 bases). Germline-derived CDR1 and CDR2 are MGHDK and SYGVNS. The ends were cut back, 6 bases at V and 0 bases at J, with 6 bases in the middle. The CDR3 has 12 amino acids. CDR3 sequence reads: CASRQDSYEQYF. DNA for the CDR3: TGTGCCAGCAGACAGGACTCCTACGAGCAGTACTTC.

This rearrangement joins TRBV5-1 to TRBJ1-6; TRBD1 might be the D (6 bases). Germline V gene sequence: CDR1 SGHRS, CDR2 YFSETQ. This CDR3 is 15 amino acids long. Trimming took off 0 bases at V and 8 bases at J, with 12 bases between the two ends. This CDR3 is CASSLEGHKDSPLHF. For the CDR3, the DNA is TGCGCCAGCAGCTTGGAGGGACATAAGGATTCACCCCTCCACTTT.

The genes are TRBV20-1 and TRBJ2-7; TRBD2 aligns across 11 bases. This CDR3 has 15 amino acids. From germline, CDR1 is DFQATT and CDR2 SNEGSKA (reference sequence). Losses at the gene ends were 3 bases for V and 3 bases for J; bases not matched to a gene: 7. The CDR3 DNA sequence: TGCAGTGCTAGTCCTCTAGCGGGGGGACTCTACGAGCAGTACTTC. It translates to CSASPLAGGLYEQYF.

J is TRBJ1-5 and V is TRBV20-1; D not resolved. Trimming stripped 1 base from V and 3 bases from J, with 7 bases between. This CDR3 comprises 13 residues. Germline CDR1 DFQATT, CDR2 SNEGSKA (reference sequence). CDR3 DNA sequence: TGCAGTGCTAGAGTTCCCCCCAATCAGCCCCAGCATTTT. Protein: CSARVPPNQPQHF.

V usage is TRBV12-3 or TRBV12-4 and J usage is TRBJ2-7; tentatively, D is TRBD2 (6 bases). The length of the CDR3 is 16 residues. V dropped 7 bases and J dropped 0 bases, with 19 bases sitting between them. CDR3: CASTSGWGGGSYEQYF. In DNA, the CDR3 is TGTGCCAGCACTTCAGGGTGGGGAGGCGGCTCCTACGAGCAGTACTTC.

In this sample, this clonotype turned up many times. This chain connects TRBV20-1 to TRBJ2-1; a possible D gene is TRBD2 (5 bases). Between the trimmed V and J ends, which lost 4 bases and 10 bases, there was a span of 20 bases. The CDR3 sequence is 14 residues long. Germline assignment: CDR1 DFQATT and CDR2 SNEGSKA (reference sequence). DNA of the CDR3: TGCAGTGCTACGATAATACCGAGCGGTGTCGAGCAGTTCTTC. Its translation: CSATIIPSGVEQFF.

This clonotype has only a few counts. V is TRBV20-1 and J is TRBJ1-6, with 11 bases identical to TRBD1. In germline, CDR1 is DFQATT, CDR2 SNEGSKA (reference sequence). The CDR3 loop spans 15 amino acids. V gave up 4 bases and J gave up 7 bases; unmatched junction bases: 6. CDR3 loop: CSAKGQGARNSPLHF. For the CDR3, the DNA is TGCAGTGCTAAAGGACAGGGGGCGCGGAATTCACCCCTCCACTTT.

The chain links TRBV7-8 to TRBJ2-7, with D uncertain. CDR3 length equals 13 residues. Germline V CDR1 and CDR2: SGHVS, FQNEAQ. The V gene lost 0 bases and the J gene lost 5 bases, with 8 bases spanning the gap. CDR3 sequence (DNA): TGTGCCAGCAGCTTAGCCGGAGCCGACGAGCAGTACTTC. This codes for CASSLAGADEQYF.

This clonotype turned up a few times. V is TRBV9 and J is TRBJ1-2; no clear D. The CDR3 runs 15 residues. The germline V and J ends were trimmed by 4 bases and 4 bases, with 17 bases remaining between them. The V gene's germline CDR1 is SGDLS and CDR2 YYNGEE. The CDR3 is CASSKEVFPGYGYTF. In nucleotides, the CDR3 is TGTGCCAGCAGCAAAGAGGTGTTTCCGGGCTATGGCTACACCTTC.

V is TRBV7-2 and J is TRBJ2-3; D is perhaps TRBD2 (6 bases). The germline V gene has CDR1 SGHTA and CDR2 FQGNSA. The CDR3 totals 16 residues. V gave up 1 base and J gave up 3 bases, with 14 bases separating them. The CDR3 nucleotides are TGTGCCAGCAGCTTAGGATGGGGGGTACCGACAGATACGCAGTATTTT. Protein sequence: CASSLGWGVPTDTQYF.

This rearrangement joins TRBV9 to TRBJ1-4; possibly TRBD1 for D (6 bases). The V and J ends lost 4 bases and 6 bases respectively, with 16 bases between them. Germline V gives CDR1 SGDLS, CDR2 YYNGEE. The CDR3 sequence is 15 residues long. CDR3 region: CASSPGEVRHEKLFF. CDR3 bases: TGTGCCAGCAGCCCAGGGGAGGTTCGTCATGAAAAACTGTTTTTT.

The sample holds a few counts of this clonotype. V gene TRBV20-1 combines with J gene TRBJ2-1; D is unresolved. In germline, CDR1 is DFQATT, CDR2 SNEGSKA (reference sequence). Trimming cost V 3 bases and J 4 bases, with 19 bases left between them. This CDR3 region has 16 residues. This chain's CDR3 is CSARREDSRFYNEQFF. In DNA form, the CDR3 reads TGCAGTGCTAGGCGAGAAGACTCTCGATTTTACAATGAGCAGTTCTTC.

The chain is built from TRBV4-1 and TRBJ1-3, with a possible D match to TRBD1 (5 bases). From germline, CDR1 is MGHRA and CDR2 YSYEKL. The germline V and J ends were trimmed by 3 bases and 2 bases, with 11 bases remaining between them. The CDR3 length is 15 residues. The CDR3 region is CASSQPGTAGNTIYF. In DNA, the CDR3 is TGCGCCAGCAGCCAGCCAGGGACTGCTGGAAACACCATATATTTT.

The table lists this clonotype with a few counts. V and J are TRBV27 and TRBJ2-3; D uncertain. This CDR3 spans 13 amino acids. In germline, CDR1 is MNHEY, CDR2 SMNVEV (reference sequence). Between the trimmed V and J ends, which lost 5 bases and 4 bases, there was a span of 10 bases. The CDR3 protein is CASSASLADTQYF. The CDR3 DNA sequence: TGTGCCAGCAGTGCCAGCCTTGCAGATACGCAGTATTTT.

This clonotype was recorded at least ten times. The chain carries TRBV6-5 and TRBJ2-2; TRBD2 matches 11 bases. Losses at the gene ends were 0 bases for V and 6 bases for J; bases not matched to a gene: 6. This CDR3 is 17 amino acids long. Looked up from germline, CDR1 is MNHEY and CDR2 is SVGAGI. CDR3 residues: CASSYSLAGGRAGELFF. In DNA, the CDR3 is TGTGCCAGCAGTTACTCCCTAGCGGGAGGACGGGCCGGGGAGCTGTTTTTT.

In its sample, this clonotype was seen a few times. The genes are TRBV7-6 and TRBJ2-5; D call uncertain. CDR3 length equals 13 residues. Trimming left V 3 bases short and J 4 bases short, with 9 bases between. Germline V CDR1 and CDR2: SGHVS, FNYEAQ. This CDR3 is CASSFGMRETQYF. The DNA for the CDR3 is TGTGCCAGCAGCTTCGGAATGAGAGAGACCCAGTACTTC.

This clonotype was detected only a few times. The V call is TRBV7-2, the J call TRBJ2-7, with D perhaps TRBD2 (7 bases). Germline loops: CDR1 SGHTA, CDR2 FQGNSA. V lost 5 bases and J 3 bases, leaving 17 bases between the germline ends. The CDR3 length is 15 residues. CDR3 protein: CASSPRGGIGYEQYF. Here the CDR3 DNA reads TGTGCCAGCAGCCCGAGGGGGGGGATTGGCTACGAGCAGTACTTC.

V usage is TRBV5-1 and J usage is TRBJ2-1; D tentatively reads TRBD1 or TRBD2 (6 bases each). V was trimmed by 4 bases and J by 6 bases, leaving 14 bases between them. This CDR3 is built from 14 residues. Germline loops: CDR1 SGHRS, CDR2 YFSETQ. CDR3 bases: TGCGCCAGCAGCCTCGGACAGACTAGCAATGAGCAGTTCTTC. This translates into CASSLGQTSNEQFF.

The CDR3 DNA sequence: TGCGCCAGCAGCACAGGCGGACAGAACACTGAAGCTTTCTTT. As protein: CASSTGGQNTEAFF. The chain employs TRBV5-1 and TRBJ1-1; a possible D gene is TRBD1 (5 bases). There are 14 residues in the CDR3. CDR1 SGHRS and CDR2 YFSETQ come from the germline V gene. V was cut by 4 bases and J by 1 base, with 11 bases left in between.

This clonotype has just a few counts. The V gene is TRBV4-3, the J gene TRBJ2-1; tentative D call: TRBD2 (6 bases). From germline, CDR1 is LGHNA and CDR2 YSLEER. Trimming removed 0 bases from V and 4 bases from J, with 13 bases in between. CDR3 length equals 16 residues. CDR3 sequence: CASSQDGGSTYNEQFF. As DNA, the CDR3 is TGCGCCAGCAGCCAAGATGGAGGGAGCACGTACAATGAGCAGTTCTTC.

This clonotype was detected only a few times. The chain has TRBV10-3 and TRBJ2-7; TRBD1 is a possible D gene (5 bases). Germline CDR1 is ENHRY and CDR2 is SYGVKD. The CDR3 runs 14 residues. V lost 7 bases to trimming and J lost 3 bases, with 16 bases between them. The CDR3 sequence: CAINRPGKGYEQYF. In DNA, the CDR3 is TGTGCCATCAATCGCCCAGGGAAGGGCTACGAGCAGTACTTC.